This T cell receptor (beta chain) is drawn from a study of OX40 agonist ivuxolimab in advanced cancers. Trimming removed 0 bases at V and 0 bases at J, with 10 bases between. Germline V gives CDR1 SGHNT, CDR2 YYREEE (reference sequence). The CDR3 extends over 16 amino acids. Profiled with immunoSEQ multiplex PCR; TCRdb holds only in-frame clones, not every one. The sample shows some 39,000 clones, roughly four fifths of them seen only once. The sequence came from an adult with an advanced solid tumor such as melanoma, head and neck, liver or kidney cancer. V usage is TRBV5-4 and J usage is TRBJ2-1; D call uncertain. Sequenced material: CD4+ or CD8+ T cells sorted from blood, taken in a trial of the OX40 agonist ivuxolimab. This chain's CDR3 is CASSLGAYSSYNEQFF. DNA of the CDR3: TGTGCCAGCAGCTTGGGGGCGTACAGCTCCTACAATGAGCAGTTCTTC.